The following is a T cell receptor beta chain sequence with its context. This specimen comes from a study of monozygotic twins with inflammatory bowel disease. The team made cDNA by running eight separate reactions for each sample. Following a re-call of the 5' RACE reads, TCRdb has one entry per CDR3 protein and lacks DNA. In all, the sample yields around 450,000 distinct CDR3 sequences. Germline V gene sequence: CDR1 GTSNPN, CDR2 SVGIG (reference sequence). The CDR3 extends over 14 amino acids. This clonotype originated in a human donor with ulcerative colitis or Crohn's disease, or a healthy co-twin of an affected twin (not recorded which). The material sequenced was blood. The genes are TRBV30 and TRBJ2-1; TCRdb's D gene call, TRBD2, goes unchecked for lack of DNA. The CDR3 is CAWRTSGANNEQFF.